This TCR beta chain was recovered during a study of shared clonotypes between healthy human individuals. Findings and limits, study-wide: The sampled material consisted only of blood, and tissue repertoires are likely to differ. An expected dependence of interdonor clonotype sharing on sequencing depth was noted.

For each subset, genomic DNA was distributed in equal portions over several immunoSEQ plates. PCR replicates from unsorted PBMC used approximately 290 ng DNA, and this amount was 25,000 to 30,000 T cell genomes. Using immunoSEQ multiplex PCR, the repertoire was profiled, and TCRdb retains in-frame clones only, with some absent. The sample records some 480,000 clones, 79% being singletons. This clone occurred a few times. Its specificity is not known. V lost 6 bases to trimming and J lost 0 bases, with 8 bases between them. The CDR3 sequence is 12 residues long. Germline V gene data show CDR1 as GTSNPN and CDR2 as SVGIG (reference sequence).

Material: PBMCs. The chain has TRBV30 and TRBJ1-1; no definite D call. This TCR was recovered from a woman in her forties in good health. Some clones in this sample may be carry-over from other donors' samples. CDR3 sequence: CACQNMNTEAFF. The CDR3, as DNA: TGTGCCTGCCAGAACATGAACACTGAAGCTTTCTTT.